A single T cell receptor beta chain is shown here with its context. The data derive from a study of cytomegalovirus exposure and HLA in healthy donors. This CDR3 has 16 amino acids. The ends lost 3 bases at V and 4 bases at J; junction bases unmatched: 9. CDR1 KGHSH and CDR2 LQKENI come from the germline V gene. PCR employed 60 Vbeta and 13 Jbeta primers. The table came from immunoSEQ multiplex PCR; TCRdb's copy has only in-frame clones and leaves some out. Across 130,000 to 150,000 clones, the top ten clones capture approximately 1% of the sample. The sequenced sample was PBMCs. The chain uses TRBV18 and TRBJ1-5; 7 nucleotides agree with TRBD1. This clonotype originated in a male donor in good health and CMV-seronegative. Written as DNA, the CDR3 is TGTGCCAGCTCACCCGACGTGACAGGGCTGAATCAGCCCCAGCATTTT. This codes for CASSPDVTGLNQPQHF.